This T cell receptor beta chain was identified in a study of blood T cell repertoires in COVID-19. On the study more broadly: From T cells, B-cell-depleted T cells, or PBMCs came the material, which was cDNA or gDNA.

TCRdb's copy holds only in-frame clones and misses some; the assay was immunoSEQ multiplex PCR. This table holds over 55,000 clones, roughly 80% found once. Only a few counts were recorded for this clone. The sequence derives from a woman aged 40-49 years with acute COVID-19. Sequenced sample: PBMCs or T cells enriched from blood (not recorded which).

The CDR3 spells CASSPGERSNQPQHF. The CDR3 DNA is TGTGCCAGCAGTCCTGGGGAGAGGAGCAATCAGCCCCAGCATTTT. The V call is TRBV6-5, the J call TRBJ1-5; no clear D. Germline CDR1 and CDR2: MNHEY and SVGAGI. The CDR3 is 15 amino acids. The germline V and J ends were trimmed by 5 bases and 1 base, with 12 bases remaining between them.